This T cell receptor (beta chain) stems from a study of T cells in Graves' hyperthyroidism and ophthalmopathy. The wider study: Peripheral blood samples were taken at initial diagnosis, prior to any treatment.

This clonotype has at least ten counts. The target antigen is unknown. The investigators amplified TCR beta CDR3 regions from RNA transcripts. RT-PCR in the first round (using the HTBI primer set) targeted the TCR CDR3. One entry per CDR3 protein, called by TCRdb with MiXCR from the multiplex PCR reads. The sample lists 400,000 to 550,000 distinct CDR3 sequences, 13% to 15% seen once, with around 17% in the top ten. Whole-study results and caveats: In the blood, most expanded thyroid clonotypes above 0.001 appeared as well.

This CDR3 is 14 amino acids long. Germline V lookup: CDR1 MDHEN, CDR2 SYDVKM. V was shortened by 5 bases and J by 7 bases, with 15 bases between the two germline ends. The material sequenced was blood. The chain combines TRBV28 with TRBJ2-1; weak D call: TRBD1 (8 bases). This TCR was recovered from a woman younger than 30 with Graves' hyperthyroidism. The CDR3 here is CASSDRGGNNEQFF. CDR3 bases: TGTGCCAGCAGTGACAGGGGAGGGAATAATGAGCAGTTCTTC.